This T cell receptor beta chain originates from a study of T cell repertoires in cytomegalovirus infection. Looking at the study overall: Recently described HLA-C-restricted plus well-studied HLA-B-restricted CMV epitopes were used. Public TCR beta signatures were indicative of both CMV infection and a matching HLA type. Study-wide results and caveats: What dominated the ex vivo response were HLA-C-restricted CMV-specific TCR beta clonotypes.

TCRdb itself ran the reads through MiXCR, one entry per CDR3 protein. The profile covers roughly 500,000 distinct CDR3 sequences, with about 33% appearing a single time and under 20% taken by the ten largest. Comments on this clonotype: The antigen remains undetermined.

The length of the CDR3 is 18 residues. Trimming removed 4 bases from V and 5 bases from J; junction bases left unmatched: 16. Germline loops: CDR1 SGHVS, CDR2 FQNEAQ. The chain recombines TRBV7-8 with TRBJ2-4; 8 nucleotides agree with TRBD1. The sequence came from a human donor in good health (CMV status not recorded). Some clones in this sample may be carry-over from other donors' samples. The material sequenced was cultured PBMCs, taken from culture after CMV antigen stimulation. The CDR3 reads CASSYDQWTGIKENIQYF. The CDR3 bases are TGTGCCAGCAGCTATGATCAATGGACAGGGATTAAAGAAAACATTCAGTACTTC.